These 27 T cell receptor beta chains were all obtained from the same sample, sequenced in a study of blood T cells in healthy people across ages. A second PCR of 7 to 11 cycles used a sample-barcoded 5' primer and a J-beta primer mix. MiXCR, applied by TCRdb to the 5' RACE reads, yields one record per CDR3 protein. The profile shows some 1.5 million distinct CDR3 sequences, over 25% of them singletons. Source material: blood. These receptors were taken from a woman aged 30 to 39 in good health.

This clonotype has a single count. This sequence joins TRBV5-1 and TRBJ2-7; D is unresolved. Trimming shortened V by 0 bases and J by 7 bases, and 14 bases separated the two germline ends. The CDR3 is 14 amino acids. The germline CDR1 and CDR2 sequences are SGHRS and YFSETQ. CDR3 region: CASSLGVTYNEQYF. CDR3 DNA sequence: TGCGCCAGCAGCTTGGGTGTAACCTACAATGAGCAGTACTTC.

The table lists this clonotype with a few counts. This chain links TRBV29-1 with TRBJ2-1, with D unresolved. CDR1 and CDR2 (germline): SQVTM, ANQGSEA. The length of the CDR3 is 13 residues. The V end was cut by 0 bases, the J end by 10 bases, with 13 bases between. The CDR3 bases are TGCAGCGTTGAAGATCTTGGGGTCCGAGAGCAGTTCTTC. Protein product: CSVEDLGVREQFF.

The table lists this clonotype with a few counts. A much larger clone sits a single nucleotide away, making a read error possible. The CDR3, as DNA: TGCAGCATTGATAGGGCGGCAGGACGGGAGACCCAGTACTTC. It translates to CSIDRAAGRETQYF. The V and J genes are TRBV29-1 and TRBJ2-5, with D unresolved. This CDR3 comprises 14 residues. Germline values: CDR1 SQVTM, CDR2 ANQGSEA.

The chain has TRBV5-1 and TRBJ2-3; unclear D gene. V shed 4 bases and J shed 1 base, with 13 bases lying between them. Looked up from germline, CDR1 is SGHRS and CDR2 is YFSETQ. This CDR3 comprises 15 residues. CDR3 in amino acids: CASSLHGSGTDTQYF. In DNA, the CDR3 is TGCGCCAGCAGCCTGCACGGCTCGGGCACAGATACGCAGTATTTT.

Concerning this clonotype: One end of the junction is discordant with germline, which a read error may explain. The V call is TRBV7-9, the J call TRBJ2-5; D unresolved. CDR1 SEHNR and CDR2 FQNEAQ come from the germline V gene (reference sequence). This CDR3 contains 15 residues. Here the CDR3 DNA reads TGTGCCAGCGGCTTAGTTGTCCAGGCCGAAGAGACCCAGTACTTC. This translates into CASGLVVQAEETQYF.

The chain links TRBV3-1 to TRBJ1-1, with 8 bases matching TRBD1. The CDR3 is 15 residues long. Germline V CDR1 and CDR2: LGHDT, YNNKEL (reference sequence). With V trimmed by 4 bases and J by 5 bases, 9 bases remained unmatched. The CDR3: CASSLDRVRRTEAFF. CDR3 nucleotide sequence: TGTGCCAGCAGCCTGGACAGGGTTCGGAGAACTGAAGCTTTCTTT. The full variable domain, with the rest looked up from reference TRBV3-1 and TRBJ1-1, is DTAVSQTPKYLVTQMGNDKSIKCEQNLGHDTMYWYKQDSKKFLKIMFSYNNKELIINETVPNRFSPKSPDKAHLNLHINSLELGDSAVYFCASSLDRVRRTEAFFGQGTRLTVV.

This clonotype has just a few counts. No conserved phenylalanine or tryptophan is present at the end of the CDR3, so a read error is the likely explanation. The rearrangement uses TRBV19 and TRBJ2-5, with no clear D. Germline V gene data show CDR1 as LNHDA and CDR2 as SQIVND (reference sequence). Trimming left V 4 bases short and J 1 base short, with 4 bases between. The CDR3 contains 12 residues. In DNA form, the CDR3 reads TGTGCCAGTAGTAACAGCCAAGAGACCCAGTACTGC. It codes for CASSNSQETQYC.

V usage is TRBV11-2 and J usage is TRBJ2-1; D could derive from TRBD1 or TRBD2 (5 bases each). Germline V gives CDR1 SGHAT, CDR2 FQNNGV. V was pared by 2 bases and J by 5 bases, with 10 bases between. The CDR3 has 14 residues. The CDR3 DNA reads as TGTGCCAGCAGCTTAACGGGGCTCGACAATGAGCAGTTCTTC. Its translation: CASSLTGLDNEQFF. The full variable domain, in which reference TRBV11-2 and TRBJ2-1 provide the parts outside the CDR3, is EAGVAQSPRYKIIEKRQSVAFWCNPISGHATLYWYQQILGQGPKLLIQFQNNGVVDDSQLPKDRFSAERLKGVDSTLKIQPAKLEDSAVYLCASSLTGLDNEQFFGPGTRLTVL.

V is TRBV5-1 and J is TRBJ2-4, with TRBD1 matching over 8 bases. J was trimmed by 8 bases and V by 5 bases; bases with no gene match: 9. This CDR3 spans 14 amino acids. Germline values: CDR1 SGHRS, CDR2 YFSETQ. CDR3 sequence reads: CASRRTTGVDIQYF. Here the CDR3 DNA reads TGCGCCAGCAGGCGCACGACAGGGGTTGACATTCAGTACTTC.

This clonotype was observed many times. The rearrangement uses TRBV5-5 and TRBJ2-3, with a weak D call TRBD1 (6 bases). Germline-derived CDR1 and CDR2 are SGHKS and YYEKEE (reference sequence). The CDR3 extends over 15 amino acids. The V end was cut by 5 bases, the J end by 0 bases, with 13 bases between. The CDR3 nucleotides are TGTGCCAGCAGTCCAGGGGTAGTAAGCACAGATACGCAGTATTTT. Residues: CASSPGVVSTDTQYF.

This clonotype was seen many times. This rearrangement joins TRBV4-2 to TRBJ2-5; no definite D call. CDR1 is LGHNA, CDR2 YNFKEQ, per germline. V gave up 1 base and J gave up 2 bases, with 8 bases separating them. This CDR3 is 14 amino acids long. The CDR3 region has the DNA TGTGCCAGCAGCCAAGGGGCCCAGCAAGAGACCCAGTACTTC. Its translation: CASSQGAQQETQYF.

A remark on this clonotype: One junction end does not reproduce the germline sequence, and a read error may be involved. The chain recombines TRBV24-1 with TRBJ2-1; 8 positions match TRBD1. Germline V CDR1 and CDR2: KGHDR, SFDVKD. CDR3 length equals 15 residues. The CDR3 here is CASSDSGTGSNEQFF. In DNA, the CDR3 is TGTGCCTCCAGTGATTCCGGGACAGGTAGCAATGAGCAGTTCTTC.

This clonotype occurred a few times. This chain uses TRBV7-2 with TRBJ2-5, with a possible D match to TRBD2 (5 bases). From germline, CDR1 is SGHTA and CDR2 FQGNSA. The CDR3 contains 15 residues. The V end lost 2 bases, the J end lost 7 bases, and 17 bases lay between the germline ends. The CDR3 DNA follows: TGTGCCAGCAGCTTAACTTCCCAGCCACGGGGGACCCAGTACTTC. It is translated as CASSLTSQPRGTQYF.

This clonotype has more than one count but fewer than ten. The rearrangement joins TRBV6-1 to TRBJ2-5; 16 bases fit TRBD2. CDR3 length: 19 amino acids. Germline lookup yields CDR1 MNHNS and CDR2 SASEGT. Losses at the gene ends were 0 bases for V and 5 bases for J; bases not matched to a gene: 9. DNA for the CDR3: TGTGCCAGCAGTGAAGCTCGGGGACTAGCGGGGGGGGCCGGGGAGACCCAGTACTTC. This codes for CASSEARGLAGGAGETQYF.

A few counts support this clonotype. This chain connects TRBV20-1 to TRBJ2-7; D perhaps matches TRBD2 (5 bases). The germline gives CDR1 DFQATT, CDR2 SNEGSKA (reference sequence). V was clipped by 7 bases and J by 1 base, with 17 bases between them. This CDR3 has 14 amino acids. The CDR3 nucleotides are TGCAGTGGGGCCGGAGCCCGCGGGTCCTACGAGCAGTACTTC. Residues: CSGAGARGSYEQYF.

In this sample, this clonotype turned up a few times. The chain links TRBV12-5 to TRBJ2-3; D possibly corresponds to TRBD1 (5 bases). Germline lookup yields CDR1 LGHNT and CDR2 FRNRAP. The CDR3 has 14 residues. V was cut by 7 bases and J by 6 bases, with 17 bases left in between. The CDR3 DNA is TGTGCTAGTGCTCGGCAGGGTAACGCTGATACGCAGTATTTT. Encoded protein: CASARQGNADTQYF.

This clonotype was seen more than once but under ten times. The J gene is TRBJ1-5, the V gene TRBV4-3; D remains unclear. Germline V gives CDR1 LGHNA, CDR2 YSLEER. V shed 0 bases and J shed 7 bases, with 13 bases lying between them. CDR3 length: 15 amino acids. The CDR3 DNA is TGCGCCAGCAGCCAAGATTTTGGGGTAAGACAGCCCCAGCATTTT. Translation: CASSQDFGVRQPQHF.

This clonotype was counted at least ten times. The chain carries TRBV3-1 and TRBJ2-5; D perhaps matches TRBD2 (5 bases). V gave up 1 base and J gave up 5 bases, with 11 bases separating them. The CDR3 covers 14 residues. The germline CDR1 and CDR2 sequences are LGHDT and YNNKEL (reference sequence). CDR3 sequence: CASSQAAGLETQYF. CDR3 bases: TGTGCCAGCAGCCAAGCTGCGGGCTTGGAGACCCAGTACTTC.

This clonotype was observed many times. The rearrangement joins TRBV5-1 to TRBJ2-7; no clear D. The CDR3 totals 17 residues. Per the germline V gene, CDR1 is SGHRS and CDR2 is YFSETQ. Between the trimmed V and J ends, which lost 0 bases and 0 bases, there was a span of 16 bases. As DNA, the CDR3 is TGCGCCAGCAGCTTGGGGGCAGGTCTATCGGACTCCTACGAGCAGTACTTC. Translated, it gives CASSLGAGLSDSYEQYF.

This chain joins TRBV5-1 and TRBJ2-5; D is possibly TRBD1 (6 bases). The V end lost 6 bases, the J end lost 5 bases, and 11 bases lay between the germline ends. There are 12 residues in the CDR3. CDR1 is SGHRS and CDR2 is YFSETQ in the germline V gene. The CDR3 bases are TGCGCCAGCAAGAGGACAGCCGAGACCCAGTACTTC. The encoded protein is CASKRTAETQYF. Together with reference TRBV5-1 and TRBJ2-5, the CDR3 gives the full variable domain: KAGVTQTPRYLIKTRGQQVTLSCSPISGHRSVSWYQQTPGQGLQFLFEYFSETQRNKGNFPGRFSGRQFSNSRSEMNVSTLELGDSALYLCASKRTAETQYFGPGTRLLVL.

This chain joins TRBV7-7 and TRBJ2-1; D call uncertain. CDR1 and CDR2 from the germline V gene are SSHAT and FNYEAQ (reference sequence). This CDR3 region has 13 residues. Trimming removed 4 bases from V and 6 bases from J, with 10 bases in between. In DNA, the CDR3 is TGTGCCAGCAGCTGGGGTAGGAGCAATGAGCAGTTCTTC. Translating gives CASSWGRSNEQFF.

The CDR3 DNA follows: TGTGCCAGCAGCTTACTGGACAGGAGGAATACGCAGTATTTT. It encodes CASSLLDRRNTQYF. The chain is built from TRBV11-2 and TRBJ2-3; 7 bases match TRBD1. Germline CDR1 SGHAT, CDR2 FQNNGV. The CDR3 contains 14 residues. V trimming: 2 bases; J trimming: 7 bases; junction bases outside the gene matches: 6.

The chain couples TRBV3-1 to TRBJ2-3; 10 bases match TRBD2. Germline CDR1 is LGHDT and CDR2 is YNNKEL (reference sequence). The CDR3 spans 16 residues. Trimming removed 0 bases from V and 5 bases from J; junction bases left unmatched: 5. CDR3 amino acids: CASSQELLAGGDTQYF. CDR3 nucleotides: TGTGCCAGCAGCCAAGAATTGTTAGCGGGAGGAGATACGCAGTATTTT.

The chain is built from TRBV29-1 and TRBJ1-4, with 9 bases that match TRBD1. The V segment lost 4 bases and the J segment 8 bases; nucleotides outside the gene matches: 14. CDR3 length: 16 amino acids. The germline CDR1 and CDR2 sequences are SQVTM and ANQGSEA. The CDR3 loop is CSVVNNKRDREEKLFF. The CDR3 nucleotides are TGCAGCGTTGTTAACAACAAGCGGGACAGGGAGGAAAAACTGTTTTTT.

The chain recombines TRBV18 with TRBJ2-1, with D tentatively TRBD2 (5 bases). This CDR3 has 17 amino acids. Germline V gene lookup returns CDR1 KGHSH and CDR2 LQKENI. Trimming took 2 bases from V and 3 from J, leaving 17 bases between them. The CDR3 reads CASSPSEEGLGYNEQFF. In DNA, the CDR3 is TGTGCCAGCTCACCATCCGAAGAGGGTCTAGGCTACAATGAGCAGTTCTTC.

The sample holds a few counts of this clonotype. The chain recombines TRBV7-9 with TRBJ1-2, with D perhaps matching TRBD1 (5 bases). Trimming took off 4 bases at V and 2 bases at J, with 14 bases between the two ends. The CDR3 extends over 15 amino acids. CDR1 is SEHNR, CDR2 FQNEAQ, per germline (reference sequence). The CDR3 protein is CASSSAGASNYGYTF. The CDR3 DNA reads TGTGCCAGCAGCTCGGCCGGGGCATCCAACTATGGCTACACCTTC.

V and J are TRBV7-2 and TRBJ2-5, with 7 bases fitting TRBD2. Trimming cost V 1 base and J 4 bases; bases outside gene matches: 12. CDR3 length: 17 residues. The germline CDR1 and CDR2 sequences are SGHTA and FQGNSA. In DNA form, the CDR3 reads TGTGCCAGCAGCTTAGGGGGAGGGAGCGGGGTTGGAGAGACCCAGTACTTC. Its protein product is CASSLGGGSGVGETQYF.